The present entry profiles one TCR beta chain with its context. Its cognate antigen is unknown. After autologous stem cell transplantation all patients relapsed, and prior brentuximab vedotin exposure differed between cohorts. Trimming left V 1 base short and J 3 bases short, with 13 bases between. Germline V lookup: CDR1 MGHRA, CDR2 YSYEKL. CDR3 length: 15 amino acids. This sample stems from a study of PD-1 blockade in classical Hodgkin lymphoma. Whole-study results and caveats: There remain no defined causes for the repertoire differences, which possibly reflect disease activity or prior therapy.

Some clones are missing from TCRdb's copy, which holds only in-frame ones; the method was immunoSEQ multiplex PCR. The sample consists of around 66,000 clones, around 75% of them appearing once. The starting material was peripheral blood mononuclear cells (PBMCs), obtained before the second cycle of nivolumab. V usage is TRBV4-1 and J usage is TRBJ2-7; the D gene is possibly TRBD2 (6 bases). The clonotype originates from a human donor with classical Hodgkin lymphoma. The CDR3 sequence: CASSQGAGGNYEQYF. DNA of the CDR3: TGCGCCAGCAGCCAAGGAGCGGGCGGGAACTACGAGCAGTACTTC.